This record covers a single TCR beta chain. Its antigen is undetermined. Blood specimens came from baseline, cycle 4 day 1, and cycle 7 day 1. This record belongs to a study of OX40 agonist ivuxolimab in advanced cancers. Study information: Dose-escalation patients had hepatocellular carcinoma, melanoma, renal cell or head and neck cancer. Mean age 60 years, range roughly 23 to 79; around 80% male.

From germline, CDR1 is SGHNT and CDR2 YENEEA. The CDR3 is 17 residues long. The V end lost 5 bases, the J end lost 0 bases, and 19 bases lay between the germline ends. Assay: immunoSEQ multiplex PCR; the TCRdb copy retains only in-frame clones and omits some. The repertoire holds some 74,000 clones, with 88% as singletons. Study-wide results and caveats: In CD8+ T cells, expanded clones were on average more numerous than in CD4+.

V gene TRBV11-3 combines with J gene TRBJ1-1, with a tentative D call TRBD1 (5 bases). The TCR was taken from an adult with an advanced solid tumor such as melanoma, head and neck, liver or kidney cancer. The material sequenced was CD4+ or CD8+ T cells sorted from blood, taken in a trial of the OX40 agonist ivuxolimab. This CDR3 reads CASSRKAGTYMNTEAFF. In nucleotides, the CDR3 is TGTGCCAGCAGCCGGAAAGCAGGGACCTACATGAACACTGAAGCTTTCTTT.